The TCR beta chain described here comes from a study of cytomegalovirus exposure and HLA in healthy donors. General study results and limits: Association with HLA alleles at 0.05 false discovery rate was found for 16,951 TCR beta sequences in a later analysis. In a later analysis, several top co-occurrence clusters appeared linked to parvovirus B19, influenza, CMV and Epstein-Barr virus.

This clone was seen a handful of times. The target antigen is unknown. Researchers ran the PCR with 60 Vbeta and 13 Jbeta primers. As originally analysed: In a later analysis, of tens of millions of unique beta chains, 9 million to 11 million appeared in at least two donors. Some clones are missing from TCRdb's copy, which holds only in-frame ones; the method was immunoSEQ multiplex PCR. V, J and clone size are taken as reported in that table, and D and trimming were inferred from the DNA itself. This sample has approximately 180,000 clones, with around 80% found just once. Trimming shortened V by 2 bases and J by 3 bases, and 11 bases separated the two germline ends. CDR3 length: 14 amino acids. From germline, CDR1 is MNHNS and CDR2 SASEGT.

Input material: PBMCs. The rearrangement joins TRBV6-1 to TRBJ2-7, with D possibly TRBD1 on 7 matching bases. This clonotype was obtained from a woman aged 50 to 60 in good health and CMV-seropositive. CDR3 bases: TGTGCCAGCAGTGAATCAGGGGGGAACTACGAGCAGTACTTC. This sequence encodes CASSESGGNYEQYF.